The source of this TCR beta chain is a study of T-cell reconstitution after alpha-beta-depleted transplantation in children. Unique molecular identifiers featured in how the TCRbeta library was prepared. TCRdb used MiXCR to reprocess the PCR reads, holding one entry per CDR3 protein. Among about 340,000 distinct CDR3 sequences, roughly 14% were seen once, and the ten largest hold 4.3%. Many counts were recorded for this clonotype. Per germline, CDR1 SEHNR and CDR2 FQNEAQ (reference sequence). The CDR3 is 13 residues long. Between the trimmed V and J ends, which lost 1 base and 3 bases, there was a span of 6 bases.

The chain recombines TRBV7-9 with TRBJ1-1, with D uncertain. The sequence was collected from a human donor who donated a stem cell graft to a child with Fanconi anemia. The sample was PBMCs, taken from the stem cell graft. The CDR3 spells CASSLDPDTEAFF. Written as DNA, the CDR3 is TGTGCCAGCAGCTTAGATCCGGACACTGAAGCTTTCTTT.